This TCR beta chain was recovered during a study of blood T cell repertoires in COVID-19. Across the whole study: Acute and convalescent COVID-19 specimens originated in the United States, Italy and Spain.

Original analysis: Reference gene primer amplification gave nucleated cell count estimates. Only in-frame clones appear in the TCRdb table, and some are missing; sequencing was by immunoSEQ multiplex PCR. D and trimming were read from the DNA, whereas the V and J calls and clone size are those reported in that table. This table has fewer than 400,000 clones, around 86% appearing once. Individuals drawn from 24 US areas were roughly 18 to 95 years old. Two negative PCRs, clearance, or symptom resolution characterized the recovered Cohort 3 donors. This clonotype originated in a man aged 60 to 75 who had recovered from COVID-19. The sequenced sample was PBMCs or T cells enriched from blood (not recorded which).

DNA of the CDR3: TGCGCCAGCAGCTCCATCATAGCGGGAGGCTACAATGAGCAGTTCTTC. Protein sequence: CASSSIIAGGYNEQFF. This chain connects TRBV5-1 to TRBJ2-1; 10 positions agree with TRBD2. CDR1 and CDR2 (germline): SGHRS, YFSETQ. The trim removed 3 bases at V and 3 bases at J, leaving 6 bases unmatched. This CDR3 comprises 16 residues.